This is a list of T cell receptor beta chains from one sample in a study of blood T cells in healthy people across ages. TCRdb processed the 5' RACE reads anew with MiXCR; each CDR3 protein has one entry. This sample has 1.5 million to 2 million distinct CDR3 sequences; 49% occur once, and the top ten carry approximately 2.1%. Sequences were obtained from blood. Every receptor here comes from a woman between 35 and 50 years old in good health. CDR3s include the opening cysteine and the closing phenylalanine or tryptophan. Fields, in order: V gene, CDR3 protein.

TRBV20-1,CSARGSRSLTDTQYF
TRBV5-1,CASSLRLATGRETQYF
TRBV13,CASSLGQFNYGYTF
TRBV4-3,CASSQENRGASNYGYTF
TRBV7-9,CASSLVTRGYEKLFF
TRBV6-2/TRBV6-3,CAGSSDGLAKNIQYF
TRBV4-3,CASSQDVRGRGSGYTF
TRBV6-5,CASSPVNSYNSPLHF
TRBV7-2,CASSQKGLSSYEQYF
TRBV5-1,CASSLVGGRETQYF
TRBV29-1,CSVRTGKADTQYF
TRBV4-1,CASSHSPGQNYGYTF
TRBV6-5,CASSYERGDYEQYF
TRBV7-2,CASSPETGPETYNSPLHF
TRBV29-1,CSVEVVSTDTQYF
TRBV5-1,CASSLAGTDRSPLHF
TRBV4-3,CASSQVGSGGTQETQYF
TRBV4-1,CASSQFSGGSSYNEQFF
TRBV10-1,CASIAPPNRQETQYF
TRBV6-1,CAGRGRMNTEAFF
TRBV27,CASGLYQPQHF
TRBV7-9,CASSLVSGGTETQYF
TRBV2,CASSERRDSAQYF
TRBV5-1,CASSPGQALGEQYF
TRBV6-5,CASSYSYRGEQYF
TRBV7-3,CASSSTSNEQYF
TRBV4-1,CASSHRQGAGNEQFF
TRBV7-2,CASLTPETGTYGYTF
TRBV27,CASRAGGGPENIQYF
TRBV7-2,CASSCYPSYEQYF
TRBV20-1,CSAIIGADTQYF
TRBV11-3,CASSSGQGGVYEQYF
TRBV20-1,CSGGPGMDTEAFF
TRBV15,CATSSSMEGREAFF
TRBV20-1,CSAREEEGTLVGADTQYF
TRBV7-2,CASSGDSSNEKLFF
TRBV7-2,CASSQTAGQGNIQYF
TRBV7-2,CASSSLQGGEQFF
TRBV5-1,CASSLTGDNYGETQYF
TRBV28,CASTSRSGGYDEQFF
TRBV15,CVTSRGRGLDGYTF
TRBV5-1,CASNPYRDRDLGSGANVLTF
TRBV20-1,CSARGGAQYF
TRBV27,CASSLSTGGYQETQYF
TRBV7-2,CASSLMAGRDYEQYF
TRBV7-2,CASTYRDRPNYGYTF